Listed below are T cell receptor beta chains from one sample, sequenced in a study of blood T cell repertoires in COVID-19. Data came from immunoSEQ multiplex PCR; TCRdb stores just in-frame clones and leaves some out. The sample holds about 280,000 clones; roughly 88% are singletons and the top ten take roughly 9%. Sequencing was carried out using peripheral blood. The receptors come from a man between 18 and 29 years old with active or convalescent COVID-19. Each CDR3 is given with its conserved first and last residue. The D gene is left open where the match is weak. Some rows mark clone size as missing; the rest say once, few, many or name a class of expanded clone.

d_gene	abundance	v_gene	j_gene	CDR3nt	CDR3aa
.	.	TRBV6-6	TRBJ1-2	TGTGCCAGCAGTTACGGGGGGGTCTATGGCTACACCTTC	CASSYGGVYGYTF
.	.	TRBV10-3	TRBJ1-2	TGTGCCATCAGTGCAGCGAGGGGCTACACCTTC	CAISAARGYTF
.	.	TRBV20-1	TRBJ1-1	TGCAGTGTAGGGAGTCGGACTGAAGCTTTCTTT	CSVGSRTEAFF
TRBD1	few	TRBV3-1/TRBV3-2	TRBJ2-7	TGTGCCAGCAGCCCCCAGGGGGCCGAGCAGTACTTC	CASSPQGAEQYF
TRBD1	once	TRBV7-2	TRBJ2-7	TGTGCCAGCAAGGGGGACAGGGGGACCGACGAGCAGTACTTC	CASKGDRGTDEQYF
TRBD1	once	TRBV7-9	TRBJ1-6	TGTGCCAGCAGCTCCGGGACAGTGAGCCGATACTCACCCCTCCACTTT	CASSSGTVSRYSPLHF
TRBD1	.	TRBV15	TRBJ2-1	TGTGCCACCAGCACTTCGACAGGGAATGAGCAGTTCTTC	CATSTSTGNEQFF
.	.	TRBV15	TRBJ2-1	TGTGCCACCAGCGGAGAAACTAACAATGAGCAGTTCTTC	CATSGETNNEQFF
.	.	TRBV7-2	TRBJ1-5	TGTGCCAGCAGCTTATCGGTTACGGGGGGGCGGAAGCCCCAGCATTTT	CASSLSVTGGRKPQHF
TRBD2	once	TRBV7-2	TRBJ2-3	TGTGCCAGCAGCTTAGGCGGGGACTACACTTCAGATACGCAGTATTTT	CASSLGGDYTSDTQYF
TRBD1	.	TRBV5-6	TRBJ1-2	TGTGCCAGCAGCTTGGTCGCAGGACAGGGGGATGGCTACACCTTC	CASSLVAGQGDGYTF
.	.	TRBV5-3	TRBJ2-5	TGTGCCAGAAGCTTGGTCAGGAGGAGAACGTACCAAGAGACCCAGTACTTC	CARSLVRRRTYQETQYF
.	.	TRBV24-1	TRBJ2-6	TGTGCCACCAGTGATTTGAGGACAGCCTCTGGGGCCAACGTCCTGACTTTC	CATSDLRTASGANVLTF
TRBD2	.	TRBV7-2	TRBJ2-7	TGTGCCAGCAGCTTGGACGGCGGGGGGGCCAACGAGCAGTACTTC	CASSLDGGGANEQYF
TRBD1	.	TRBV18	TRBJ2-2	TGTGCCAGCTCACCACTTGAGACGAACAGGGGTTACCCCGGGGAGCTGTTTTTT	CASSPLETNRGYPGELFF
TRBD1	once	TRBV12-3/TRBV12-4	TRBJ2-5	TGTGCCAGCAGTCCCATCAGGGGGCAGACCCAGTACTTC	CASSPIRGQTQYF
.	.	TRBV3-1/TRBV3-2	TRBJ2-2	TGTGCCAGCAGCCGACAACGGGGGGAGCTGTTTTTT	CASSRQRGELFF
.	.	TRBV10-1	TRBJ1-3	TGCGCCAGCAGTCCGGGGTACCAAGGCCGGGACACCATATATTTT	CASSPGYQGRDTIYF
.	.	TRBV4-3	TRBJ2-3	TGCGCCAGCAGCCAAGATCTGCAGGGTCCAGATACGCAGTATTTT	CASSQDLQGPDTQYF
.	.	TRBV14	TRBJ2-3	TGTGCCAGCAGCCGAGGGTATACGCAGTATTTT	CASSRGYTQYF
.	.	TRBV7-8	TRBJ2-5	TGTGCCAGCATCCAGGTGACAGAAACAGAGACCCAGTACTTC	CASIQVTETETQYF
.	.	TRBV4-1	TRBJ1-1	TGCGCCAGCGGGGGGACTGAAGCTTTCTTT	CASGGTEAFF
TRBD2	.	TRBV11-2	TRBJ2-1	TGTGCCAGCAGCTCAAGACTAGCGGGGGCATACAATGAGCAGTTCTTC	CASSSRLAGAYNEQFF
.	.	TRBV29-1	TRBJ2-7	TGCAGCGTTAGACCTTTTCAGGGGAGCTCCTACGAGCAGTACTTC	CSVRPFQGSSYEQYF
TRBD2	.	TRBV7-9	TRBJ2-7	TGTGCCAGCAGCTTAGCTAGCGGGGCGTCCTACGAGCAGTACTTC	CASSLASGASYEQYF
.	.	TRBV7-2	TRBJ2-3	TGTGCCAGCAGCTTAGCTATGTTTCGGGTCACAGATACGCAGTATTTT	CASSLAMFRVTDTQYF
TRBD1	.	TRBV12-5	TRBJ2-7	TGTGCTAGTGTCATGACAGGGGGCGCCTACGAGCAGTACTTC	CASVMTGGAYEQYF
TRBD1	many	TRBV6-2/TRBV6-3	TRBJ2-2	TGTGCCAGCAGTTACTCGGCAGGGGACAGCGCCGGGGAGCTGTTTTTT	CASSYSAGDSAGELFF
TRBD1	.	TRBV27	TRBJ2-1	TGTGCCAGCACAACAGGGGGCAATGAGCAGTTCTTC	CASTTGGNEQFF
.	.	TRBV11-2	TRBJ1-5	TGTGCCAGCAGCTTCCAGGAGGGGCCCCAGCATTTT	CASSFQEGPQHF
.	.	TRBV10-3	TRBJ1-2	TGTGCCATCAGTGAGTTCCTTTCCGCGGAGGCTAACTATGGCTACACCTTC	CAISEFLSAEANYGYTF
.	.	TRBV9	TRBJ2-1	TGTGCCAGCAGCGTAAGCGAAAGTGAGCAGTTCTTC	CASSVSESEQFF
.	.	TRBV28	TRBJ1-1	TGTGCCACAAGGGGCCTTACAAGTGAAGCTTTCTTT	CATRGLTSEAFF
TRBD1	.	TRBV10-2	TRBJ2-7	TGCGCCAGCAGTGAGACACTCAGGAGACAGGGCCCTACCTCCTACGAGCAGTACTTC	CASSETLRRQGPTSYEQYF
TRBD1	few	TRBV12-5	TRBJ1-2	TGTGCTAGTGGTTTGTCCACAGGGGGCGTCCGCTATGGCTACACCTTC	CASGLSTGGVRYGYTF
.	few	TRBV7-9	TRBJ1-2	TGTGCCAGCAGCTTTCCCAGGGGCCCGAAGACCTTC	CASSFPRGPKTF
TRBD1	.	TRBV7-6	TRBJ1-4	TGTGCCAGCAGTTTCTGGGGTGGACAGGGGATTTCGAATGAAAAACTGTTTTTT	CASSFWGGQGISNEKLFF
.	few	TRBV6-5	TRBJ1-1	TGTGCCAGCAGCCAACAGGGCTACGAAGCTTTCTTT	CASSQQGYEAFF
TRBD1	.	TRBV15	TRBJ2-7	TGTGCCACCAGCAGAGATCTGGGGACAGCCTCCTACGAGCAGTACTTC	CATSRDLGTASYEQYF
.	.	TRBV15	TRBJ1-6	TGTGCCACCAGCAGAGTTGGCAGGGGAGGGTCCTATAATTCACCCCTCCACTTT	CATSRVGRGGSYNSPLHF
.	.	TRBV19	TRBJ1-3	TGTGCCAGTAGAAAAGGAGCCTCTGGAAACACCATATATTTT	CASRKGASGNTIYF